The entry below gives a single TCR beta chain sequence along with its context. The target antigen is unknown. Germline V gene sequence: CDR1 SNHLY, CDR2 FYNNEI. This CDR3 comprises 14 residues. V lost 6 bases and J lost 5, with 16 bases in between. These data are taken from a study of cytotoxic CD8 clonotypes in ibrutinib-treated CLL. Study-wide points: The public clonotypes identified were infrequent and showed contraction or stability on treatment.

Assay used: immunoSEQ multiplex PCR; TCRdb lists only in-frame clones, some missing. This repertoire shows about 130,000 clones, over 75% found once; its top ten account for roughly 2%. This specimen consisted of PBMCs, obtained after 24 months of ibrutinib treatment. This TCR was recovered from a human donor with chronic lymphocytic leukemia. The chain uses TRBV2 and TRBJ1-1, with D possibly matching TRBD1 (6 bases). This CDR3 is CASSPGHRATEAFF. Here the CDR3 DNA reads TGTGCCAGCAGCCCAGGGCACAGGGCTACTGAAGCTTTCTTT.